This TCR beta chain was sequenced for a study of PD-1 blockade in classical Hodgkin lymphoma. About the study: The study gave patients nivolumab 3 mg/kg intravenously every 2 weeks. General observations from the study: While CD8+ TCR diversity did not rise significantly by C4D1, CD4+ TCR diversity did. Patients newly diagnosed and complete responders had comparable baseline diversity.

Generated by immunoSEQ multiplex PCR, the TCRdb table keeps only in-frame clones and is missing some. The sample contains 9,500 to 12,000 clones, about four fifths of which appear only once. Concerning this clone itself: The antigen is unknown.

Relapses following autologous stem cell transplantation were seen in all patients, with brentuximab vedotin exposure varying. Magnetic depletion of non-target cells from thawed PBMCs yielded purified CD8+ T cells. Responses achieved at best were complete response, partial response or progressive disease. Germline V gene lookup returns CDR1 MNHEY and CDR2 SVGAGI. Trimming shortened V by 8 bases and J by 2 bases, and 15 bases separated the two germline ends. The CDR3 sequence is 14 residues long. The V gene is TRBV6-5, the J gene TRBJ1-1, with D unresolved. Specimen: CD8+ T cells from blood, collected at baseline. This TCR was sampled from a human donor with classical Hodgkin lymphoma. The CDR3 DNA follows: TGTGCCAGCTGTTCCTGGCAGACCAACACTGAAGCTTTCTTT. This sequence encodes CASCSWQTNTEAFF.